This T cell receptor beta chain was captured by sequencing in a study of monozygotic twins with inflammatory bowel disease. The input for each TCR library was 3500 ng of total RNA. With the 5' RACE reads reprocessed, TCRdb shows one record per CDR3 protein and no DNA. This sample contains about 200,000 distinct CDR3 sequences. Germline V gene lookup returns CDR1 SNHLY and CDR2 FYNNEI. The CDR3 has 13 residues. The sequenced sample was blood. The receptor was isolated from a human donor with ulcerative colitis or Crohn's disease, or a healthy co-twin of an affected twin (not recorded which). The V and J genes are TRBV2 and TRBJ2-7; the TCRdb D gene call, TRBD1, has no DNA to confirm it. The CDR3 is CASTSQGLSEQYF.